This T cell receptor (beta chain) was profiled in a study of cytomegalovirus exposure and HLA in healthy donors. Assay used: immunoSEQ multiplex PCR; TCRdb lists only in-frame clones, some missing. The sample has some 350,000 clones; around 90% are singletons. This TCR was recovered from a woman in her 30s in good health and CMV-seropositive. Material for sequencing was PBMCs.

The CDR3 region is CASSLAGGAETQYF. The CDR3, as DNA: TGCGCCAGCAGCTTGGCGGGTGGGGCTGAGACCCAGTACTTC. The V gene is TRBV5-1, the J gene TRBJ2-5; TRBD1 is a possible D gene (5 bases). The CDR3 has 14 residues. The V gene's germline CDR1 is SGHRS and CDR2 YFSETQ. The V gene lost 0 bases and the J gene lost 5 bases, with 11 bases spanning the gap.